The text below deals with one TCR beta chain. Its antigen is currently not known. Base qualities are not recorded, but no much larger clone differs from it by a single base. The sample is drawn from a study of T cell changes during pregnancy in multiple sclerosis (dated by TCRdb to between 2018 and 2021). General notes on the study: The study examined how the T cell repertoire changed over the course of pregnancy in women with multiple sclerosis.

Libraries were built with the immunoSEQ multiplex PCR assay. TCRdb carries this immuneACCESS record with in-frame sequences only. Its versions omit some clonotypes, under half of them owing to an unresolved V gene in the studies checked, with the rest unexplained. In all, the sample holds about 70,000 clones, and around 94% of those were seen once. In total, the top ten clones hold roughly 2.1% of the sample. CDR1 is given as MNHEY and CDR2 as SVGAGI, both from the germline V gene. Measured from the cysteine to the phenylalanine, the CDR3 is 11 residues long. The only DNA kept is the CDR3, 33 bases in frame from the first base. Deletion took 7 bases off V and 6 bases off J, with a span of 6 bases between the germline ends.

Here the chain combines TRBV6-5 and TRBJ2-2; no D segment can be confidently identified. This sequence originates from a female donor in good health, enrolled as a control in a pregnancy study. The source material was peripheral blood, sampled in the second trimester of pregnancy. The DNA sequence reads TGTGCCAGCAAGGCGGCCGGGGAGCTGTTTTTT. Its protein reads: CASKAAGELFF.